Reported below is one T cell receptor beta chain. Primers included in the PCR were 60 Vbeta and 13 Jbeta primers. The method was immunoSEQ multiplex PCR; TCRdb's version includes in-frame clones alone and lacks a portion of them. In the table there are tens of thousands of clones, 70% to 80% of which are singletons. These data are taken from a study of cytomegalovirus exposure and HLA in healthy donors. CDR3 length: 16 residues. Trimming left V 3 bases short and J 7 bases short, with 18 bases between. Germline-derived CDR1 and CDR2 are SEHNR and FQNEAQ (reference sequence). Material for sequencing was PBMCs. This chain uses TRBV7-9 with TRBJ2-2; D is unclear. This sequence originates from a man aged 30-40 years in good health and CMV-seronegative. The CDR3 nucleotides are TGTGCCAGCAGCTTGCCCCCTTTGCGCGCTGGCGGGGAGCTGTTTTTT. It encodes CASSLPPLRAGGELFF.